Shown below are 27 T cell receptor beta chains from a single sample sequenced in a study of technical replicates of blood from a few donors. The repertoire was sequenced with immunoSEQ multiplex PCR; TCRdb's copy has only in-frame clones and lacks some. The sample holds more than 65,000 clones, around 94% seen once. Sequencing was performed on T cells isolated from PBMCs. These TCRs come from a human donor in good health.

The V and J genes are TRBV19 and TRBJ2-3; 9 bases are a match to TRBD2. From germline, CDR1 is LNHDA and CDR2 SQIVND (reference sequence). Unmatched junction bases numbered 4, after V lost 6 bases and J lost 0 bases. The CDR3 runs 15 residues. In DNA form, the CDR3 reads TGTGCCAGTAGAGGACTAGCGTCTAGCACAGATACGCAGTATTTT. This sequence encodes CASRGLASSTDTQYF.

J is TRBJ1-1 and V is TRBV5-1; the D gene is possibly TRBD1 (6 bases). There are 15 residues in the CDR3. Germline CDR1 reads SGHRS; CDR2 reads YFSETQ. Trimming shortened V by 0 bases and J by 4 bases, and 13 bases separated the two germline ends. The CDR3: CASSLEVGDTTEAFF. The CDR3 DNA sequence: TGCGCCAGCAGCTTGGAAGTCGGGGACACCACTGAAGCTTTCTTT.

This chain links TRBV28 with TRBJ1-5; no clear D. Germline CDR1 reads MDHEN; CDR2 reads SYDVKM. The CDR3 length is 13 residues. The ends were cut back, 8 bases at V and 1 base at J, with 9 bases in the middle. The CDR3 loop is CASWTGSNQPQHF. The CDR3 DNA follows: TGTGCCAGCTGGACTGGGAGCAATCAGCCCCAGCATTTT.

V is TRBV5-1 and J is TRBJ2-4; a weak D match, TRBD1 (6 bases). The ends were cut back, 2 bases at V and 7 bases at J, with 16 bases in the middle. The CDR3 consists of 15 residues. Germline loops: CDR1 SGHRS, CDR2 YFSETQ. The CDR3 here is CASSLTRGEKNIQYF. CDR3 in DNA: TGCGCCAGCAGCTTAACCAGGGGAGAAAAGAACATTCAGTACTTC.

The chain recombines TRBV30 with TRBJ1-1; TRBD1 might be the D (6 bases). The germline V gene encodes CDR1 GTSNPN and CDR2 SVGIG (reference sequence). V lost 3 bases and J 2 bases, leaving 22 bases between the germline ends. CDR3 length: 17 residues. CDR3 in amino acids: CAWSAFRDNIGNTEAFF. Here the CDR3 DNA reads TGTGCCTGGAGCGCGTTCCGGGACAACATAGGAAACACTGAAGCTTTCTTT.

The CDR3 region is CASRSGRRETQYF. The CDR3 DNA follows: TGTGCCAGCAGATCCGGGAGGCGAGAGACCCAGTACTTC. The chain recombines TRBV5-4 with TRBJ2-5, with TRBD2 identical over 7 bases. Germline V gene lookup returns CDR1 SGHNT and CDR2 YYREEE (reference sequence). The CDR3 covers 13 residues. V lost 5 bases to trimming and J lost 4 bases; unmatched junction nucleotides: 5.

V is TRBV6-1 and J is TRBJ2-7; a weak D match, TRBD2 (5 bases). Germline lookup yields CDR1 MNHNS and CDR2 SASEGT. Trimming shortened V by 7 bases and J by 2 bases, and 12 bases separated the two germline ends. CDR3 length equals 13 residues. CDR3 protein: CASTASGAYEQYF. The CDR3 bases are TGTGCCAGCACTGCCTCCGGGGCCTACGAGCAGTACTTC.

CDR3 nucleotides: TGTGCCAGCAGCTCGGGCAATGAGCAGTTCTTC. Residues: CASSSGNEQFF. The chain links TRBV7-9 to TRBJ2-1; no reliable D call. CDR3 length equals 11 residues. V lost 4 bases and J lost 6, with 4 bases in between. CDR1 and CDR2 (germline): SEHNR, FQNEAQ (reference sequence).

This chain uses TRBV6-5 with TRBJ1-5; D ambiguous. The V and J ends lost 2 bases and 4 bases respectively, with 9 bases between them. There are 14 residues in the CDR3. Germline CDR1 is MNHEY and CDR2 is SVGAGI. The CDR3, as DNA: TGTGCCAGCAGTTACCCCGGAGCTAATCAGCCCCAGCATTTT. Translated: CASSYPGANQPQHF.

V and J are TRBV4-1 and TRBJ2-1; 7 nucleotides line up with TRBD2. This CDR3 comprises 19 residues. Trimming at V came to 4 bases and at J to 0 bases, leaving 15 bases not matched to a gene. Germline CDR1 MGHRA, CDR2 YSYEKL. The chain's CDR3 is CASSRRDSRVAGSYNEQFF. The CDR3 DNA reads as TGCGCCAGCAGCCGCCGGGACTCACGAGTAGCGGGCTCCTACAATGAGCAGTTCTTC.

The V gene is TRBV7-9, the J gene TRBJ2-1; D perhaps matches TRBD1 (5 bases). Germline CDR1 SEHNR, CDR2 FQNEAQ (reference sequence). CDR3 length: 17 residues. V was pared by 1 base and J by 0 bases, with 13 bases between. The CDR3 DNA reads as TGTGCCAGCAGCTTAGGGACATCAACGGCCTCCTACAATGAGCAGTTCTTC. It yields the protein CASSLGTSTASYNEQFF. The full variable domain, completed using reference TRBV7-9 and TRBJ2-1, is DTGVSQNPRHKITKRGQNVTFRCDPISEHNRLYWYRQTLGQGPEFLTYFQNEAQLEKSRLLSDRFSAERPKGSFSTLEIQRTEQGDSAMYLCASSLGTSTASYNEQFFGPGTRLTVL.

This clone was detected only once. The CDR3 bases are TGTGCCAGCAGCACGCGACTAGCGGGAGTGTCAGATACGCAGTATTTT. Amino acids: CASSTRLAGVSDTQYF. The chain joins TRBV21-1 to TRBJ2-3; the listed D gene, TRBD2, was not tested against the DNA. TRBV21-1 is a pseudogene. This CDR3 is 16 amino acids long.

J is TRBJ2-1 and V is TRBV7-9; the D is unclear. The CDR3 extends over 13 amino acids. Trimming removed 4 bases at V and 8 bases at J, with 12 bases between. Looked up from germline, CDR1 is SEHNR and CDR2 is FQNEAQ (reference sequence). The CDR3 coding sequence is TGTGCCAGCAGCTCGGCATCCGGAGATGAGCAGTTCTTC. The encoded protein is CASSSASGDEQFF.

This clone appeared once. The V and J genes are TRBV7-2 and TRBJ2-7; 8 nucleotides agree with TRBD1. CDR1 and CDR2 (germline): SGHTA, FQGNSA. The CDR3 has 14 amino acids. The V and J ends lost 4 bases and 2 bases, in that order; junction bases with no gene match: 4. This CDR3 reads CASSSPTGAYEQYF. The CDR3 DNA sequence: TGTGCCAGCAGCTCTCCGACAGGGGCCTACGAGCAGTACTTC.

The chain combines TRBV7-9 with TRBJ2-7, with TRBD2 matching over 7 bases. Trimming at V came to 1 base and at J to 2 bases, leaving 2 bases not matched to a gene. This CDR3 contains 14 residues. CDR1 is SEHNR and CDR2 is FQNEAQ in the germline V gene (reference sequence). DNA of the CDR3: TGTGCCAGCAGCTTAGGCCGGGGGGCCTACGAGCAGTACTTC. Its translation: CASSLGRGAYEQYF. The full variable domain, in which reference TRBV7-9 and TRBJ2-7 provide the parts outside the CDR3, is DTGVSQNPRHKITKRGQNVTFRCDPISEHNRLYWYRQTLGQGPEFLTYFQNEAQLEKSRLLSDRFSAERPKGSFSTLEIQRTEQGDSAMYLCASSLGRGAYEQYFGPGTRLTVT.

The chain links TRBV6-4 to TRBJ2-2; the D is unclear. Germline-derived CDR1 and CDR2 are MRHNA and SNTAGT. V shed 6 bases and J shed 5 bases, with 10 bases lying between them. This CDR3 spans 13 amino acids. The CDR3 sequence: CASSEAATGELFF. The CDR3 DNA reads TGTGCCAGCAGCGAGGCAGCGACCGGGGAGCTGTTTTTT.

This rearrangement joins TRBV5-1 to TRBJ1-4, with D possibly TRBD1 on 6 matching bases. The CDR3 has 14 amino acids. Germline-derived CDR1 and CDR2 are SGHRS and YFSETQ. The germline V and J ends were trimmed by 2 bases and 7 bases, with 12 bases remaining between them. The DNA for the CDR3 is TGCGCCAGCAGCTTTGTCAGGGGCGGTGAAAAACTGTTTTTT. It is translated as CASSFVRGGEKLFF.

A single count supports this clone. The CDR3, as DNA: TGTGCCAGCACCAAGAGGCAGGGGTCTTACAATGAGCAGTTCTTC. Residues: CASTKRQGSYNEQFF. The chain combines TRBV6-1 with TRBJ2-1, with D tentatively TRBD1 (6 bases). Trimming stripped 7 bases from V and 4 bases from J, with 17 bases between. This CDR3 has 15 amino acids. Per germline, CDR1 MNHNS and CDR2 SASEGT.

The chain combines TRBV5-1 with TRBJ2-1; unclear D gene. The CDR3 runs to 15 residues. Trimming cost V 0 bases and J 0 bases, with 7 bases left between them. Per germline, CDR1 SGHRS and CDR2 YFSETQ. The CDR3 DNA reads TGCGCCAGCAGCTTGGGCGGCCTCTCCTACAATGAGCAGTTCTTC. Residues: CASSLGGLSYNEQFF.

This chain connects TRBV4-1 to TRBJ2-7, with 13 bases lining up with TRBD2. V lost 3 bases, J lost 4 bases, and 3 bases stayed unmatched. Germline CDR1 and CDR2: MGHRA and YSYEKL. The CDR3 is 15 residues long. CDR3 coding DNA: TGCGCCAGCAGCCAGGGACTAGCGGGATCTTACGAGCAGTACTTC. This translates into CASSQGLAGSYEQYF.

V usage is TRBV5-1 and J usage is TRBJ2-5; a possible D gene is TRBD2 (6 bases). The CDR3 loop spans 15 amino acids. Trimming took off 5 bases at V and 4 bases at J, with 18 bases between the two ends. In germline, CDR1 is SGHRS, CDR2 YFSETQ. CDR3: CASSFGTGIGETQYF. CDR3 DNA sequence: TGCGCCAGCAGTTTCGGGACTGGGATCGGAGAGACCCAGTACTTC.

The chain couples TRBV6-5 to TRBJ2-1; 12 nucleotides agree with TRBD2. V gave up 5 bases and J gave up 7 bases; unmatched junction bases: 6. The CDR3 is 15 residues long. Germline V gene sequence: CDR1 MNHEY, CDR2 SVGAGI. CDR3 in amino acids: CASSPPGLAGNEQFF. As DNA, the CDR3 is TGTGCCAGCAGTCCTCCCGGACTAGCGGGGAATGAGCAGTTCTTC.

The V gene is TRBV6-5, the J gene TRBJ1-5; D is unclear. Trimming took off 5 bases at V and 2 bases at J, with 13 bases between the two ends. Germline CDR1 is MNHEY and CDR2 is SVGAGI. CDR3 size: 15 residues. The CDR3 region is CASSKSSSGNQPQHF. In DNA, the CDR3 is TGTGCCAGCAGTAAAAGTAGTAGCGGCAATCAGCCCCAGCATTTT.

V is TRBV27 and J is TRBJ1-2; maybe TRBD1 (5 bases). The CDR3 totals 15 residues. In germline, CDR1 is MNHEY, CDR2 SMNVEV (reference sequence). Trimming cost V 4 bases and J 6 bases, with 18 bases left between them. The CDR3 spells CASSSMSGLWDGYTF. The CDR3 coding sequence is TGTGCCAGCAGTTCGATGTCAGGGTTGTGGGATGGCTACACCTTC.

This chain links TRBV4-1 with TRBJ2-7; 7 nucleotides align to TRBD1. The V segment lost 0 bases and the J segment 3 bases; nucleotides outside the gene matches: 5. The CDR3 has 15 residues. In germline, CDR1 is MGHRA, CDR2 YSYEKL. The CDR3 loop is CASSQEGTAVYEQYF. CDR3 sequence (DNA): TGCGCCAGCAGCCAAGAAGGGACAGCAGTCTACGAGCAGTACTTC.

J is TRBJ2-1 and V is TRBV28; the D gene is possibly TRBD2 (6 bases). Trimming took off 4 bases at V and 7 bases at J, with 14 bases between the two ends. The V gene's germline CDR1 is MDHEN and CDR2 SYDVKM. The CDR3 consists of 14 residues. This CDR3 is CASSSDYGSNEQFF. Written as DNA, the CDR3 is TGTGCCAGCAGTTCGGACTACGGGTCGAATGAGCAGTTCTTC. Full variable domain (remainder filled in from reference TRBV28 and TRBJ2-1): DVKVTQSSRYLVKRTGEKVFLECVQDMDHENMFWYRQDPGLGLRLIYFSYDVKMKEKGDIPEGYSVSREKKERFSLILESASTNQTSMYLCASSSDYGSNEQFFGPGTRLTVL.

DNA for the CDR3: TGTGCCAGCGGGAGACAGGAGAGGAGGACCGGGGAGCTGTTTTTT. This gives the protein CASGRQERRTGELFF. This chain uses TRBV2 with TRBJ2-2, with D perhaps TRBD1 (6 bases). Germline loops: CDR1 SNHLY, CDR2 FYNNEI. Deletions cut 8 bases from V and 5 bases from J, with 18 bases between. The length of the CDR3 is 15 residues.